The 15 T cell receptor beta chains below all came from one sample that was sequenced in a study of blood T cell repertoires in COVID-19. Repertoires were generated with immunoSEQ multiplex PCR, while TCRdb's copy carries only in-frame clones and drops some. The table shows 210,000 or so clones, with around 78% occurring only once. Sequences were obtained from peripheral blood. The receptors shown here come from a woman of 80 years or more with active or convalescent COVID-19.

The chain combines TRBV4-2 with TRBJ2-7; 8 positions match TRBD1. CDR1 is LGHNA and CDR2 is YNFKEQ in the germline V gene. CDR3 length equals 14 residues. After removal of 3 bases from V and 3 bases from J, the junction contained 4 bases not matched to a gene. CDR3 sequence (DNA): TGTGCCAGCAGCCAGGACAGGGCTGTCTACGAGCAGTACTTC. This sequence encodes CASSQDRAVYEQYF.

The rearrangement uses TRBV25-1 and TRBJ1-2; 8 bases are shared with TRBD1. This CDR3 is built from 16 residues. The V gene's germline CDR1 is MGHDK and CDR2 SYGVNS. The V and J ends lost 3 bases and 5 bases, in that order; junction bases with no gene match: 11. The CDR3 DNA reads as TGTGCCAGCAGTGATAACAGGGGGGGAAGGTGGTATGGCTACACCTTC. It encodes CASSDNRGGRWYGYTF.

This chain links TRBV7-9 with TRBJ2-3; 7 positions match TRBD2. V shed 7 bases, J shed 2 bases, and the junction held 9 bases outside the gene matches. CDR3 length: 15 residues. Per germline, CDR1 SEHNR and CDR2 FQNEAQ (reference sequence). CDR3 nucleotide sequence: TGTGCCAGCACGTCGGGAGCGGGGAACACAGATACGCAGTATTTT. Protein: CASTSGAGNTDTQYF.

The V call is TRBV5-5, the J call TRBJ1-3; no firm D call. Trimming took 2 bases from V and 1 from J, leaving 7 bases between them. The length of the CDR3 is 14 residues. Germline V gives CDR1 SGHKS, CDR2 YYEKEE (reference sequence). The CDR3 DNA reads TGTGCCAGCAGCTTTCCCGGTTCTGGAAACACCATATATTTT. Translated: CASSFPGSGNTIYF.

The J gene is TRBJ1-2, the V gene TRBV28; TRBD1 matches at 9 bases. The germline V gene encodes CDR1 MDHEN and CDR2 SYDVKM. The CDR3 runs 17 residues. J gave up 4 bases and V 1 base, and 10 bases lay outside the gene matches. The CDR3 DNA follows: TGTGCCAGCAGTTTATTGAGGACAGGGGCCTTCCTCTATGGCTACACCTTC. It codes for CASSLLRTGAFLYGYTF.

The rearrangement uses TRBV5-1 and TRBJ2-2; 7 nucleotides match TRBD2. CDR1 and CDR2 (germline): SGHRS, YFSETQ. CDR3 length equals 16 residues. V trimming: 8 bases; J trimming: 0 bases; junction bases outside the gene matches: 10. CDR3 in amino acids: CASQSAGNTNTGELFF. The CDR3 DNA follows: TGCGCCAGTCAATCAGCGGGAAATACGAACACCGGGGAGCTGTTTTTT.

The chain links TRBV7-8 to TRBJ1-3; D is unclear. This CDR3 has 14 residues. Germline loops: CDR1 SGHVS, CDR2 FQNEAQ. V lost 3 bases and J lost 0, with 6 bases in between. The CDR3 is CASSFQISGNTIYF. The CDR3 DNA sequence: TGTGCCAGCAGCTTTCAGATCTCTGGAAACACCATATATTTT.

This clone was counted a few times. CDR3 region: CASSLGQTAFF. DNA for the CDR3: TGTGCCAGCAGCCTGGGACAAACGGCTTTCTTT. The chain couples TRBV3-1 (or the pseudogene TRBV3-2) to TRBJ1-1, with D perhaps matching TRBD1 (6 bases). The germline CDR1 and CDR2 sequences are LGHDT and YNNKEL (reference sequence). Trimming took 4 bases from V and 11 from J, leaving 11 bases between them. The CDR3 loop spans 11 amino acids.

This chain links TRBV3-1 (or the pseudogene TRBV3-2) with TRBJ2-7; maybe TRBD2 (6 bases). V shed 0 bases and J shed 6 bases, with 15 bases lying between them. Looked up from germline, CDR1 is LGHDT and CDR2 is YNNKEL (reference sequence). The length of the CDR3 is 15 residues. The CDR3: CASSQDSGGGAEQYF. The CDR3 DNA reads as TGTGCCAGCAGCCAAGATTCTGGAGGCGGGGCCGAGCAGTACTTC.

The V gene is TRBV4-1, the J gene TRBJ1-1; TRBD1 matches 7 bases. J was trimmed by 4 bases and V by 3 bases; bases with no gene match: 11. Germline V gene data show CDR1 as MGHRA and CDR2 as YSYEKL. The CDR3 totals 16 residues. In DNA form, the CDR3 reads TGCGCCAGCAGCCACTTACGACAGGGTACGGCCACTGAAGCTTTCTTT. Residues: CASSHLRQGTATEAFF.

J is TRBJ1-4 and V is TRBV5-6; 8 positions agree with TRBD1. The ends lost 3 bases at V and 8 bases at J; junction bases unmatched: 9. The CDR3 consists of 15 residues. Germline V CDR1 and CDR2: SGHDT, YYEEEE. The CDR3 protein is CASSSTGGRGEKLFF. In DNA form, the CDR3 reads TGTGCCAGCAGCTCTACAGGGGGGAGAGGCGAAAAACTGTTTTTT.

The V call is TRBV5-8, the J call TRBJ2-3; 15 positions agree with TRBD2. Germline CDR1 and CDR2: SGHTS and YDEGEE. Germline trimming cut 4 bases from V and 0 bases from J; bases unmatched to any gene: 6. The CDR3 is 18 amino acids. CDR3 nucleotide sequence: TGTGCCAGCAGCCCGGGACTAGCGGGGGGAGGGAGCACAGATACGCAGTATTTT. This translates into CASSPGLAGGGSTDTQYF.

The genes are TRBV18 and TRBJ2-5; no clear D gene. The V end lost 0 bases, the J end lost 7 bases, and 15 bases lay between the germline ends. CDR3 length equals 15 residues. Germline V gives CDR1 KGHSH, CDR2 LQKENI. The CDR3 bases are TGTGCCAGCTCACCACCGTCTCTCCATGGCGGGACCCAGTACTTC. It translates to CASSPPSLHGGTQYF.

The CDR3 reads CASSRTGRVGQPQHF. In DNA form, the CDR3 reads TGTGCCAGCAGCCGGACAGGGAGGGTAGGTCAGCCCCAGCATTTT. The chain links TRBV2 to TRBJ1-5; 8 nucleotides line up with TRBD1. The ends lost 6 bases at V and 6 bases at J; junction bases unmatched: 10. Germline V gives CDR1 SNHLY, CDR2 FYNNEI. CDR3 length: 15 residues.

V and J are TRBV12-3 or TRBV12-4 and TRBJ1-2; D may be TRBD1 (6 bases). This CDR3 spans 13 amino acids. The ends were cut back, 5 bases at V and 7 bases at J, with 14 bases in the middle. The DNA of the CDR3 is TGTGCCAGCAGTCTGTCCCGGGACACTGGCTACACCTTC. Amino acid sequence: CASSLSRDTGYTF.